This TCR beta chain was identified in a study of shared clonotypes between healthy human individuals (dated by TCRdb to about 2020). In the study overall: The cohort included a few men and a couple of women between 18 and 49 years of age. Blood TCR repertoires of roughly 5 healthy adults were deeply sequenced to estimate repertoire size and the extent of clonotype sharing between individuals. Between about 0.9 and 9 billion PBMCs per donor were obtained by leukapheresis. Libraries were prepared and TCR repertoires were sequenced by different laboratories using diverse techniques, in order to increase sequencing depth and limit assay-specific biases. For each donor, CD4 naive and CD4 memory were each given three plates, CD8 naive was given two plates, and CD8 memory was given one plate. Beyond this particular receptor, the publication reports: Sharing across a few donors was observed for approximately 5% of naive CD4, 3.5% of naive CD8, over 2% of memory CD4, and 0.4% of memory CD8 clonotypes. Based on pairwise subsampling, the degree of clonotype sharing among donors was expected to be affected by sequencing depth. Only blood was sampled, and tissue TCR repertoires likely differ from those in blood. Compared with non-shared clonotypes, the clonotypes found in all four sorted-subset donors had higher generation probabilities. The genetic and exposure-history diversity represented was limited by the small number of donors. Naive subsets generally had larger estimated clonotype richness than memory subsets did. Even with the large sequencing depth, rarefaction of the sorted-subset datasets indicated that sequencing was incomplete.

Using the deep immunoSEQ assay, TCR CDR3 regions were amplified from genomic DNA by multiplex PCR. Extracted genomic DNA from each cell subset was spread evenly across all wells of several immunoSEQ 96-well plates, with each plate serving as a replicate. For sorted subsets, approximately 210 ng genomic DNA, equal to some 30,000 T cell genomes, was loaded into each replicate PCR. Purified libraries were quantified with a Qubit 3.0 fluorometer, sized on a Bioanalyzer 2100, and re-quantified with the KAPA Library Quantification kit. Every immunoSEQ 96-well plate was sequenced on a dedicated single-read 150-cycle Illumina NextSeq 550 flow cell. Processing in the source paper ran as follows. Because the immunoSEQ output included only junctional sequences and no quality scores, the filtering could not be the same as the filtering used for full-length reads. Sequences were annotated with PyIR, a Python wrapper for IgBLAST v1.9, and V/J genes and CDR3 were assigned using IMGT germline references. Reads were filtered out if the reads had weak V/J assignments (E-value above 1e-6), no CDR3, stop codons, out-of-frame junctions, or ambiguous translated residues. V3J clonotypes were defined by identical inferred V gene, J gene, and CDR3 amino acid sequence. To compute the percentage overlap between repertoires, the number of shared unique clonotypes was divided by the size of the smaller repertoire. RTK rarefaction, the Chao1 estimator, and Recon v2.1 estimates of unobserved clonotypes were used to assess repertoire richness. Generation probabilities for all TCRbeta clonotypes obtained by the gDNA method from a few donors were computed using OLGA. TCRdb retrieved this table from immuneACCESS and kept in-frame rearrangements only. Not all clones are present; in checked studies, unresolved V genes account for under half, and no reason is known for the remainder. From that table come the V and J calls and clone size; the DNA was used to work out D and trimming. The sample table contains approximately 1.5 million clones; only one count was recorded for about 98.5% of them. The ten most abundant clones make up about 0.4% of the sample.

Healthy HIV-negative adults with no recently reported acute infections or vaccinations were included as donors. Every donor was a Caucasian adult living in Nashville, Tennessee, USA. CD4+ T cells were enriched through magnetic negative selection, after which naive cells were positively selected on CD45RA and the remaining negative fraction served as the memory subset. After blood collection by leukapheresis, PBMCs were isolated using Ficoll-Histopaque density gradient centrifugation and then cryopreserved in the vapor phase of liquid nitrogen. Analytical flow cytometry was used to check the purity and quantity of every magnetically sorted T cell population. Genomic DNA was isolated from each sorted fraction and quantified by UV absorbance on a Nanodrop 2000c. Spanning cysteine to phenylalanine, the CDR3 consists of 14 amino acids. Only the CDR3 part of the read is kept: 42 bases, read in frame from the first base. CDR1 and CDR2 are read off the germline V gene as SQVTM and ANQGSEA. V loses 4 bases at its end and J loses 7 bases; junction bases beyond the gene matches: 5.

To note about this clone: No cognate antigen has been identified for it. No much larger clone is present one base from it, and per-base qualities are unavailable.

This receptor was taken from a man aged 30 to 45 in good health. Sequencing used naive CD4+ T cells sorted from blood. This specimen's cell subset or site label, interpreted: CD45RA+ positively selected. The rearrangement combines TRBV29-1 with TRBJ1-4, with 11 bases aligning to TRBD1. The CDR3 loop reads CSVGRTGGGEKLFF. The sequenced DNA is TGCAGCGTTGGCCGGACAGGGGGCGGTGAAAAACTGTTTTTT.